A single sample gave rise to the 15 T cell receptor beta chains below, sequenced in a study of chemoradiotherapy in HPV16-positive cancers. Some clones are missing from TCRdb's copy, which holds only in-frame ones; the method was immunoSEQ multiplex PCR. Of some 5,000 clones listed, roughly 87% were seen once; the top ten hold under 8.5%. The sequencing here drew on tumor tissue, taken from a patient who underwent chemoradiotherapy. The receptors were sampled from a human donor with HPV-associated anogenital cancer.

In its sample, this clone was seen a few times. The rearrangement joins TRBV6-1 to TRBJ2-1, with a weak D call TRBD2 (5 bases). The CDR3 is 12 amino acids. Per germline, CDR1 MNHNS and CDR2 SASEGT. V was trimmed by 5 bases and J by 9 bases, leaving 11 bases between them. The CDR3 region is CASSYNGGEQFF. The CDR3 DNA sequence: TGTGCCAGCAGTTATAATGGAGGTGAGCAGTTCTTC.

The J gene is TRBJ1-4, the V gene TRBV4-2, with 8 nucleotides matching TRBD1. Germline values: CDR1 LGHNA, CDR2 YNFKEQ. CDR3 length equals 17 residues. V shed 2 bases and J 0 bases; nucleotides not matched to a gene: 5. CDR3 coding DNA: TGTGCCAGCAGCCAACGGGACAGGAAAGCAACTAATGAAAAACTGTTTTTT. Translation gives CASSQRDRKATNEKLFF.

This clone was counted once. CDR3 protein: CASRRQGDQPQHF. The CDR3 region has the DNA TGTGCCAGTAGGAGACAGGGGGATCAGCCCCAGCATTTT. The V and J genes are TRBV19 and TRBJ1-5; 9 bases match TRBD1. After removal of 6 bases from V and 5 bases from J, the junction contained 2 bases not matched to a gene. The CDR3 runs to 13 residues. Germline CDR1 and CDR2: LNHDA and SQIVND (reference sequence).

Written as DNA, the CDR3 is TGTGCCGGAAAAAGCGGAACCTACAATGAGCAGTTCTTC. Protein: CAGKSGTYNEQFF. V is TRBV7-9 and J is TRBJ2-1; TRBD2 is a possible D gene (5 bases). Deletions cut 11 bases from V and 2 bases from J, with 13 bases between. Germline loops: CDR1 SEHNR, CDR2 FQNEAQ (reference sequence). This CDR3 has 13 residues.

The J gene is TRBJ2-4, the V gene TRBV7-9; 8 bases line up with TRBD1. Losses at the gene ends were 5 bases for V and 5 bases for J; bases not matched to a gene: 5. This CDR3 contains 14 residues. CDR1 and CDR2 (germline): SEHNR, FQNEAQ (reference sequence). The CDR3 spells CASSRQGFENIQYF. As DNA, the CDR3 is TGTGCCAGCAGCCGACAGGGGTTCGAAAACATTCAGTACTTC.

The genes are TRBV6-6 and TRBJ2-1; tentative D call: TRBD2 (7 bases). Germline V lookup: CDR1 MNHNY, CDR2 SVGAGI (reference sequence). Trimming took off 7 bases at V and 7 bases at J, with 20 bases between the two ends. This CDR3 has 15 amino acids. In DNA, the CDR3 is TGTGCCAGCACTTTAAGGGGGGGCGACGGGAATGAGCAGTTCTTC. Amino acids: CASTLRGGDGNEQFF.

This clone turned up a few times. The rearrangement joins TRBV11-3 to TRBJ2-2; no definite D call. V gave up 0 bases and J gave up 4 bases, with 15 bases separating them. Germline CDR1 is SGHNT and CDR2 is YENEEA. The CDR3 runs to 17 residues. This chain's CDR3 is CASSLDLGSRATGELFF. For the CDR3, the DNA is TGTGCCAGCAGCTTAGATCTGGGCAGTCGGGCCACCGGGGAGCTGTTTTTT.

The chain links TRBV7-9 to TRBJ1-3; no clear D. The germline CDR1 and CDR2 sequences are SEHNR and FQNEAQ (reference sequence). Trimming removed 7 bases from V and 0 bases from J, with 7 bases in between. The CDR3 is 13 amino acids. CDR3 protein: CASKAGSGNTIYF. The CDR3 DNA reads TGTGCCAGCAAGGCAGGCTCTGGAAACACCATATATTTT.

This clone has a handful of counts. The CDR3 here is CASSGTGTNTGELFF. As DNA, the CDR3 is TGTGCCAGTAGTGGGACAGGTACGAACACCGGGGAGCTGTTTTTT. The chain is built from TRBV19 and TRBJ2-2, with 8 bases aligning to TRBD1. Germline values: CDR1 LNHDA, CDR2 SQIVND (reference sequence). This CDR3 is built from 15 residues. V was pared by 5 bases and J by 0 bases, with 2 bases of the junction left unmatched.

The chain couples TRBV7-8 to TRBJ1-6; the D gene is possibly TRBD1 (6 bases). The germline V gene encodes CDR1 SGHVS and CDR2 FQNEAQ. This CDR3 is built from 14 residues. V lost 2 bases to trimming and J lost 7 bases, with 9 bases between them. CDR3 nucleotides: TGTGCCAGCAGCTTACAGGGGCAGAATTCACCCCTCCACTTT. It is translated as CASSLQGQNSPLHF.

V is TRBV10-3 and J is TRBJ1-5, with D possibly being TRBD1 (6 bases). V shed 3 bases and J shed 3 bases, with 12 bases lying between them. Germline V gene data show CDR1 as ENHRY and CDR2 as SYGVKD. This CDR3 spans 15 amino acids. CDR3 residues: CAISEVWTDNQPQHF. The CDR3 bases are TGTGCCATCAGTGAAGTCTGGACAGACAATCAGCCCCAGCATTTT.

This clone was picked up one time. J is TRBJ1-5 and V is TRBV2; D perhaps matches TRBD1 (5 bases). CDR1 and CDR2 (germline): SNHLY, FYNNEI. Deletions cut 5 bases from V and 0 bases from J, with 11 bases between. CDR3 size: 15 residues. CDR3 region: CASSPRGNSNQPQHF. CDR3 in DNA: TGTGCCAGCAGTCCTAGGGGTAATAGCAATCAGCCCCAGCATTTT.

This chain connects TRBV19 to TRBJ1-2; the match to TRBD1 covers 8 bases. CDR3 size: 13 residues. Germline V CDR1 and CDR2: LNHDA, SQIVND (reference sequence). V shed 6 bases and J 6 bases; nucleotides not matched to a gene: 6. The CDR3 region is CASRDRGLNGYTF. The CDR3 region has the DNA TGTGCCAGTAGAGACAGGGGTCTGAATGGCTACACCTTC.

The CDR3 loop reads CSVLGTLNTEAFF. The DNA for the CDR3 is TGCAGCGTTCTTGGGACCTTGAACACTGAAGCTTTCTTT. The chain uses TRBV29-1 and TRBJ1-1, with a weak D call TRBD1 (5 bases). Germline CDR1 and CDR2: SQVTM and ANQGSEA. The CDR3 sequence is 13 residues long. V lost 5 bases and J 0 bases, leaving 10 bases between the germline ends.

The chain carries TRBV15 and TRBJ2-1, with 9 nucleotides matching TRBD2. CDR3 length: 20 amino acids. V lost 0 bases to trimming and J lost 0 bases; unmatched junction nucleotides: 12. Germline CDR1 and CDR2: LNHNV and YYDKDF (reference sequence). Here the CDR3 reads CATSRDHLYFSGSSYNEQFF. The CDR3 nucleotides read TGTGCCACCAGCAGAGATCATCTATACTTTAGCGGGAGCTCCTACAATGAGCAGTTCTTC.